This entry lists 22 T cell receptor beta chains sequenced from one sample in a study of regulatory T cells in long-lasting Graves disease. Time point specified: newly diagnosed GD, antithyroid drugs for less than 3 months. Extracted PBMC RNA gave rise to the TCR library. iRepertoire HTBI primers and Arm-PCR of CDR3 regions built TCR beta libraries. MiXCR, run by TCRdb on the multiplex PCR reads, gives a single entry per CDR3 protein. Of 300,000 to 400,000 distinct CDR3 sequences listed, 16% are singletons. These data also featured in a second study, about T cells in Graves' hyperthyroidism and ophthalmopathy.

Specimen: peripheral blood mononuclear cells (PBMCs), collected at new diagnosis, from a patient treated with antithyroid drugs. The receptors stem from a man aged 35-49 years with Graves disease.

Note on this clonotype: A far bigger clonotype differs at one base, so this is likely a read error. The gene calls are TRBV7-6 and TRBJ2-2; no definite D call. V lost 6 bases to trimming and J lost 3 bases, with 5 bases between them. Germline loops: CDR1 SGHVS, CDR2 FNYEAQ. The CDR3 contains 12 residues. This CDR3 reads CASRSYTGELFF. The CDR3 DNA reads TGTGCCAGCAGGTCCTACACCGGGGAGCTGTTTTTT.

This clonotype showed up many times. The rearrangement uses TRBV28 and TRBJ1-5; TRBD1 is a possible D gene (5 bases). CDR3 length: 15 residues. Trimming shortened V by 6 bases and J by 2 bases, and 14 bases separated the two germline ends. Germline V gene sequence: CDR1 MDHEN, CDR2 SYDVKM. CDR3 nucleotides: TGTGCCAGCAGCCAAGCTGACAGCCGCAATCAGCCCCAGCATTTT. This codes for CASSQADSRNQPQHF.

In its sample, this clonotype was seen a few times. The chain carries TRBV27 and TRBJ1-5; 8 bases are shared with TRBD1. Germline trimming cut 2 bases from V and 5 bases from J; bases unmatched to any gene: 5. The CDR3 sequence is 15 residues long. Looked up from germline, CDR1 is MNHEY and CDR2 is SMNVEV (reference sequence). CDR3 in amino acids: CASSLITGGDQPQHF. The DNA of the CDR3 is TGTGCCAGCAGTTTAATAACAGGGGGGGATCAGCCCCAGCATTTT.

J is TRBJ2-4 and V is TRBV19; D may correspond to TRBD1 or TRBD2 (6 bases each). CDR3 length: 14 amino acids. Trimming removed 1 base from V and 8 bases from J, with 12 bases in between. Germline loops: CDR1 LNHDA, CDR2 SQIVND (reference sequence). CDR3 nucleotides: TGTGCCAGTAGTATAGCGGGGGCCTTGGACATTCAGTACTTC. Amino acids: CASSIAGALDIQYF.

As regards this clonotype: This sequence may be a read error, since a much larger clone differs from it by one base. CDR3 DNA sequence: TGTGCCAGCAGTCCCCTGACAGGGCTCATCTCTGGAAGCACCATATATTTT. Translated: CASSPLTGLISGSTIYF. The chain joins TRBV28 to TRBJ1-3; TRBD1 aligns across 7 bases. CDR1 and CDR2 from the germline V gene are MDHEN and SYDVKM. CDR3 length: 17 amino acids.

This clonotype was detected only a few times. The chain links TRBV10-2 to TRBJ2-3; tentative D call: TRBD2 (6 bases). Germline CDR1 WSHSY, CDR2 SAAADI. Trimming took off 6 bases at V and 6 bases at J, with 10 bases between the two ends. CDR3 size: 12 residues. In DNA form, the CDR3 reads TGCGCCAGCAGGCCTCTAGCGGATACGCAGTATTTT. Protein sequence: CASRPLADTQYF.

This clonotype has at least ten counts. V usage is TRBV10-3 and J usage is TRBJ2-6; 9 bases agree with TRBD1. Germline V gene data show CDR1 as ENHRY and CDR2 as SYGVKD. V lost 4 bases, J lost 0 bases, and 4 bases stayed unmatched. The CDR3 spans 17 residues. CDR3 nucleotides: TGTGCCATCAGTGCGGGACAGGGACGCTCTGGGGCCAACGTCCTGACTTTC. Its protein product is CAISAGQGRSGANVLTF.

This clonotype appeared many times. The CDR3 nucleotides read TGTGCCAGCAGTCCCAGGGACAGGCGCAGCTCCTACGAGCAGTACTTC. This codes for CASSPRDRRSSYEQYF. This sequence joins TRBV12-3 or TRBV12-4 and TRBJ2-7; 8 bases are a match to TRBD1. The CDR3 consists of 16 residues. V was pared by 5 bases and J by 0 bases, with 9 bases of the junction left unmatched.

This clonotype was counted at least ten times. The gene calls are TRBV7-2 and TRBJ1-1; unclear D gene. Trimming took off 1 base at V and 10 bases at J, with 16 bases between the two ends. The CDR3 extends over 14 amino acids. The germline V gene encodes CDR1 SGHTA and CDR2 FQGNSA. CDR3 nucleotides: TGTGCCAGCAGCTTAGGTGGCGACGCGGGCTTAGCTTTCTTT. This gives the protein CASSLGGDAGLAFF. Complete variable domain (other parts from reference TRBV7-2 and TRBJ1-1): GAGVSQSPSNKVTEKGKDVELRCDPISGHTALYWYRQSLGQGLEFLIYFQGNSAPDKSGLPSDRFSAERTGGSVSTLTIQRTQQEDSAVYLCASSLGGDAGLAFFGQGTRLTVV.

This clonotype was detected many times. The chain couples TRBV11-1 to TRBJ2-1; a possible D gene is TRBD2 (6 bases). CDR1 and CDR2 (germline): SGHAT, FQDESV (reference sequence). CDR3 length: 17 residues. The V gene lost 1 base and the J gene lost 0 bases, with 13 bases spanning the gap. The CDR3 nucleotides are TGTGCCAGCAGCTTAGATTGGGACTTTTACTCCTACAATGAGCAGTTCTTC. It specifies CASSLDWDFYSYNEQFF.

This clonotype was detected a few times. One base separates it from a far larger clone, so it is likely a read error. The genes are TRBV10-3 and TRBJ1-1; D unresolved. Germline lookup yields CDR1 ENHRY and CDR2 SYGVKD. Trimming stripped 5 bases from V and 1 base from J, with 8 bases between. The CDR3 sequence is 13 residues long. The CDR3 protein is CAISYSRNTEAFF. The CDR3 DNA follows: TGTGCCATCAGTTACTCACGGAACACTGAAGCTTTCTTT.

This clonotype was detected many times. This sequence joins TRBV4-3 and TRBJ2-7; TRBD1 matches 7 bases. Germline CDR1 is LGHNA and CDR2 is YSLEER. V dropped 5 bases and J dropped 3; count of bases not matched to a gene: 7. The CDR3 spans 14 residues. CDR3 amino acids: CASSSHRGIYEQYF. The CDR3, as DNA: TGCGCCAGCAGCTCCCACAGGGGTATCTACGAGCAGTACTTC.

The chain uses TRBV3-1 and TRBJ1-5; the D is unclear. This CDR3 contains 13 residues. V was shortened by 2 bases and J by 4 bases, with 6 bases between the two germline ends. Germline CDR1 and CDR2: LGHDT and YNNKEL (reference sequence). The chain's CDR3 is CASSQQVNQPQHF. Here the CDR3 DNA reads TGTGCCAGCAGCCAACAGGTTAATCAGCCCCAGCATTTT.

V gene TRBV5-1 combines with J gene TRBJ1-5, with a possible D match to TRBD1 (6 bases). The V gene lost 2 bases and the J gene lost 4 bases, with 10 bases spanning the gap. Germline-derived CDR1 and CDR2 are SGHRS and YFSETQ. The CDR3 length is 14 residues. CDR3 DNA: TGCGCCAGCAGCTTCGGGACACCAAATCAGCCCCAGCATTTT. Translating it yields CASSFGTPNQPQHF.

Concerning this clonotype itself: Its ends do not fully match the called genes, so a read error is possible. The chain couples TRBV5-1 to TRBJ2-3; TRBD1 aligns across 11 bases. CDR3 length equals 17 residues. The germline CDR1 and CDR2 sequences are SGHRS and YFSETQ. The CDR3 bases are TGCGCCAGCACCTTGGGGACAGGGGGTCAAGCGGCAGATACGCAGTATTTT. This translates into CASTLGTGGQAADTQYF.

The sample holds many counts of this clonotype. V and J are TRBV7-2 and TRBJ2-7; D is possibly TRBD2 (6 bases). V gave up 5 bases and J gave up 2 bases, with 13 bases separating them. This CDR3 region has 14 residues. Germline V gives CDR1 SGHTA, CDR2 FQGNSA. This CDR3 reads CASSTRDGAYEQYF. DNA for the CDR3: TGTGCCAGCAGCACGCGGGACGGAGCCTACGAGCAGTACTTC.

Ten or more counts support this clonotype. This sequence joins TRBV6-2 or TRBV6-3 and TRBJ2-7; 9 bases agree with TRBD1. The V gene end was trimmed by 3 bases and the J gene end by 9 bases; junction bases not matched to a gene: 12. This CDR3 has 15 residues. The V gene's germline CDR1 is MNHEY and CDR2 SVGEGT. CDR3 sequence (DNA): TGTGCCAGCAGTTATGAAAGACAGGGGGTTGATCGGCAGTACTTC. The encoded protein is CASSYERQGVDRQYF.

This clonotype appeared many times. The chain uses TRBV20-1 and TRBJ2-3; 7 nucleotides line up with TRBD1. CDR3 size: 14 residues. Germline V gives CDR1 DFQATT, CDR2 SNEGSKA (reference sequence). V gave up 0 bases and J gave up 8 bases; unmatched junction bases: 8. CDR3 DNA sequence: TGCAGTGCTAGAGATCTACAGGGGACGGGTACGCAGTATTTT. Translated: CSARDLQGTGTQYF.

V is TRBV18 and J is TRBJ2-3, with TRBD2 matching 8 bases. The V segment lost 0 bases and the J segment 2 bases; nucleotides outside the gene matches: 13. The CDR3 is made up of 19 amino acids. Germline V gene sequence: CDR1 KGHSH, CDR2 LQKENI. Here the CDR3 reads CASSPPSAWRGEFTDTQYF. The CDR3, as DNA: TGTGCCAGCTCACCACCTTCGGCGTGGCGGGGGGAATTCACAGATACGCAGTATTTT.

This clonotype was recorded at least ten times. This chain links TRBV11-2 with TRBJ1-5; D uncertain. The CDR3 runs 14 residues. CDR1 SGHAT and CDR2 FQNNGV come from the germline V gene. Trimming took 0 bases from V and 2 from J, leaving 5 bases between them. CDR3 DNA sequence: TGTGCCAGCAGCTTAGATCCTGGCAATCAGCCCCAGCATTTT. Residues: CASSLDPGNQPQHF. Full variable domain (rest looked up from reference TRBV11-2 and TRBJ1-5): EAGVAQSPRYKIIEKRQSVAFWCNPISGHATLYWYQQILGQGPKLLIQFQNNGVVDDSQLPKDRFSAERLKGVDSTLKIQPAKLEDSAVYLCASSLDPGNQPQHFGDGTRLSIL.

CDR3 protein: CATSSSLVRGEKLFF. CDR3 in DNA: TGTGCCACCAGCAGCAGCCTGGTGAGAGGTGAAAAACTGTTTTTT. V usage is TRBV15 and J usage is TRBJ1-4, with unresolved D. The CDR3 has 15 residues. The V and J ends lost 3 bases and 7 bases respectively, with 15 bases between them. From germline, CDR1 is LNHNV and CDR2 YYDKDF (reference sequence).

This clonotype occurred a few times. The chain has TRBV19 and TRBJ2-5; TRBD1 is a possible D gene (6 bases). Per the germline V gene, CDR1 is LNHDA and CDR2 is SQIVND (reference sequence). CDR3 length: 13 amino acids. Trimming took 3 bases from V and 9 from J, leaving 14 bases between them. CDR3: CASSMGQRTAQYF. The CDR3 DNA reads as TGTGCCAGTAGTATGGGACAAAGGACGGCCCAGTACTTC.